This TCR beta chain stems from a study of CD8+CD57+ T cells in acquired aplastic anemia. Trimming took 4 bases from V and 5 from J, leaving 12 bases between them. Looked up from germline, CDR1 is SGHTA and CDR2 is FQGNSA. The CDR3 runs 14 residues. The template for TCR beta VDJ and CDR3 sequence profiling was genomic DNA. TCRdb itself ran the reads through MiXCR, one entry per CDR3 protein. The table has more than 150,000 distinct CDR3 sequences, around half seen once. In patients chosen for sequencing, flow cytometry had shown CD8+CD57+ cell expansion. This clonotype has a count of ten or more. V and J are TRBV7-2 and TRBJ1-5; the D gene is possibly TRBD1 (5 bases). The sequencing sample was made of sorted CD4+, CD8+, or CD8+CD57+ T cells (not recorded which) from PBMCs. This TCR came from a human donor with aplastic anemia. In DNA, the CDR3 is TGTGCCAGCAGCTCCCAGGGAGGGGATCAGCCCCAGCATTTT. Its protein is CASSSQGGDQPQHF.